These 21 T cell receptor beta chains share one sample of origin, sequenced in a study of CD8 T cells in ankylosing spondylitis. TCRdb processed the 5' RACE reads anew with MiXCR; each CDR3 protein has one entry. The sample records some 130,000 distinct CDR3 sequences, 7.3% being singletons. Material for sequencing was blood, either unsorted or a sorted T cell fraction (not recorded which). These receptors all stem from a female donor with ankylosing spondylitis or in good health (not recorded which).

This clonotype showed up many times. The chain recombines TRBV5-1 with TRBJ1-5; D uncertain. V lost 2 bases to trimming and J lost 3 bases, with 9 bases between them. Germline V gene lookup returns CDR1 SGHRS and CDR2 YFSETQ. The CDR3 covers 14 residues. CDR3 sequence: CASSLEGFNQPQHF. The CDR3 bases are TGCGCCAGCAGCTTAGAGGGATTCAATCAGCCCCAGCATTTT.

Of note for this clonotype: A junction boundary mismatches the germline segment, possibly from a read error. V usage is TRBV20-1 and J usage is TRBJ1-1, with D possibly matching TRBD1 (5 bases). Germline V gene data show CDR1 as DFQATT and CDR2 as SNEGSKA (reference sequence). The CDR3 has 13 amino acids. The CDR3 region has the DNA TGCAGTGGTATCGGGGGGAGTAACAATGAAGCTTTCTTT. Translating gives CSGIGGSNNEAFF.

This clonotype came up many times. The rearrangement links TRBV6-1 to TRBJ2-5; 10 bases are shared with TRBD1. V lost 6 bases, J lost 10 bases, and 14 bases stayed unmatched. This CDR3 comprises 15 residues. Germline CDR1 MNHNS, CDR2 SASEGT. The CDR3 bases are TGTGCCAGCAGCCGCACGACAGGGGGCCATAGGGTCCAGTACTTC. Its translation is CASSRTTGGHRVQYF.

The genes are TRBV28 and TRBJ2-4; D not resolved. In germline, CDR1 is MDHEN, CDR2 SYDVKM. V was trimmed by 1 base and J by 0 bases, leaving 10 bases between them. This CDR3 is built from 16 residues. The CDR3 bases are TGTGCCAGCAGTTTATTTCCCAGGCAAGCCAAAAACATTCAGTACTTC. Its translation: CASSLFPRQAKNIQYF.

This clonotype was seen repeatedly, ten times or more. The chain carries TRBV6-1 and TRBJ2-7; TRBD1 matches 9 bases. The germline V gene has CDR1 MNHNS and CDR2 SASEGT. The trim removed 8 bases at V and 2 bases at J, leaving 4 bases unmatched. The CDR3 is 13 amino acids. The CDR3 spells CASVGQGTYEQYF. The CDR3 DNA reads as TGTGCCAGCGTGGGACAGGGTACCTACGAGCAGTACTTC.

This clonotype was found many times. The genes are TRBV2 and TRBJ2-1; TRBD2 is a possible D gene (6 bases). Germline CDR1 and CDR2: SNHLY and FYNNEI. The CDR3 loop spans 13 amino acids. Trimming left V 6 bases short and J 10 bases short, with 16 bases between. This chain's CDR3 is CASRAGPPGEQFF. The DNA for the CDR3 is TGTGCCAGCAGAGCGGGCCCACCCGGGGAGCAGTTCTTC. The full variable domain, rest sourced from reference TRBV2 and TRBJ2-1, is EPEVTQTPSHQVTQMGQEVILRCVPISNHLYFYWYRQILGQKVEFLVSFYNNEISEKSEIFDDQFSVERPDGSNFTLKIRSTKLEDSAMYFCASRAGPPGEQFFGPGTRLTVL.

The chain uses TRBV30 and TRBJ2-2, with D perhaps TRBD2 (6 bases). V was clipped by 3 bases and J by 6 bases, with 23 bases between them. This CDR3 has 17 amino acids. Germline V gene data show CDR1 as GTSNPN and CDR2 as SVGIG (reference sequence). The DNA for the CDR3 is TGTGCCTGGAGCCCGCGGGGCCCAGGGATAGTTTCCGGGGAGCTGTTTTTT. It specifies CAWSPRGPGIVSGELFF.

This clonotype appeared many times. V usage is TRBV3-1 and J usage is TRBJ1-6, with D perhaps TRBD1 (5 bases). From germline, CDR1 is LGHDT and CDR2 YNNKEL (reference sequence). The CDR3 is 13 residues long. V was trimmed by 6 bases and J by 5 bases, leaving 8 bases between them. DNA of the CDR3: TGTGCCAGCAGAGGGGTGGATAATTCACCCCTCCACTTT. Encoded protein: CASRGVDNSPLHF.

This clonotype was seen ten or more times. The genes are TRBV5-1 and TRBJ2-7; 10 bases are a match to TRBD1. The CDR3 contains 14 residues. V shed 3 bases, J shed 6 bases, and the junction held 6 bases outside the gene matches. Germline V lookup: CDR1 SGHRS, CDR2 YFSETQ. CDR3 sequence reads: CASSWGQGLPEQYF. The CDR3 nucleotides are TGCGCCAGCAGCTGGGGACAGGGGTTACCCGAGCAGTACTTC.

This clonotype was observed many times. The chain recombines TRBV5-1 with TRBJ1-1; tentatively, D is TRBD1 (6 bases). The CDR3 has 13 amino acids. With 2 bases removed from V and 11 bases from J, the gap between germline ends came to 16 bases. Germline CDR1 reads SGHRS; CDR2 reads YFSETQ. CDR3 nucleotides: TGCGCCAGCAGCTTATACAGGGAAGGGCGCGCTTTCTTT. This sequence encodes CASSLYREGRAFF.

This clonotype has ten or more counts. The chain employs TRBV7-9 and TRBJ2-5; D unclear. The V gene's germline CDR1 is SEHNR and CDR2 FQNEAQ (reference sequence). The CDR3 consists of 13 residues. The V end was cut by 5 bases, the J end by 5 bases, with 12 bases between. The chain's CDR3 is CASSDGVLETQYF. CDR3 DNA: TGTGCCAGCAGCGATGGCGTTCTGGAGACCCAGTACTTC.

This clonotype was seen repeatedly, ten times or more. The rearrangement links TRBV5-1 to TRBJ2-1, with D possibly TRBD2 on 6 matching bases. V shed 5 bases and J shed 1 base, with 13 bases lying between them. The CDR3 is 15 amino acids. CDR1 and CDR2 (germline): SGHRS, YFSETQ. The CDR3 region has the DNA TGCGCCAGCAGAGTAGGGACTCCATCCTACAATGAGCAGTTCTTC. It encodes CASRVGTPSYNEQFF.

The table lists this clonotype with many counts. The V gene is TRBV5-1, the J gene TRBJ1-2; 7 nucleotides agree with TRBD1. The CDR3 sequence is 13 residues long. V trimming: 2 bases; J trimming: 6 bases; junction bases outside the gene matches: 4. Germline CDR1 and CDR2: SGHRS and YFSETQ. The CDR3 DNA reads TGCGCCAGCAGCTTACAGGGGTACGATGGCTACACCTTC. Protein product: CASSLQGYDGYTF. The variable domain in full, completed from reference TRBV5-1 and TRBJ1-2, reads KAGVTQTPRYLIKTRGQQVTLSCSPISGHRSVSWYQQTPGQGLQFLFEYFSETQRNKGNFPGRFSGRQFSNSRSEMNVSTLELGDSALYLCASSLQGYDGYTFGSGTRLTVV.

This clonotype was recorded at least ten times. This chain uses TRBV30 with TRBJ2-1; 12 nucleotides line up with TRBD2. After removal of 0 bases from V and 4 bases from J, the junction contained 13 bases not matched to a gene. Germline CDR1 is GTSNPN and CDR2 is SVGIG (reference sequence). The CDR3 extends over 19 amino acids. This CDR3 reads CAWSVPRTSGVILYNEQFF. For the CDR3, the DNA is TGTGCCTGGAGTGTGCCCAGGACTAGCGGGGTTATCTTGTACAATGAGCAGTTCTTC.

This clonotype was seen ten or more times. The chain carries TRBV12-3 or TRBV12-4 and TRBJ2-1; the D is unclear. This CDR3 is 14 amino acids long. Trimming left V 3 bases short and J 4 bases short, with 10 bases between. CDR3 in amino acids: CASSFVQPYNEQFF. CDR3 nucleotides: TGTGCCAGCAGTTTTGTACAGCCTTACAATGAGCAGTTCTTC.

This clonotype was detected ten times or more. The CDR3 bases are TGCGCCAGCAGCCAAGGGCTTCAGGGGCAGGGAGCTTTCTTT. Its translation: CASSQGLQGQGAFF. The chain joins TRBV4-1 to TRBJ1-1; tentative D call: TRBD1 (6 bases). Trimming pared 1 base from V and 10 bases from J, leaving 16 bases between. The CDR3 has 14 amino acids. The germline V gene encodes CDR1 MGHRA and CDR2 YSYEKL.

The chain couples TRBV20-1 to TRBJ1-2; 8 bases align to TRBD1. The V and J ends lost 6 bases and 2 bases, in that order; junction bases with no gene match: 8. Germline V lookup: CDR1 DFQATT, CDR2 SNEGSKA (reference sequence). This CDR3 has 14 amino acids. The CDR3 here is CSAPRQGANYGYTF. As DNA, the CDR3 is TGCAGTGCCCCAAGGCAGGGGGCCAACTATGGCTACACCTTC.

This clonotype showed up many times. The chain is built from TRBV4-2 and TRBJ2-1; 8 bases fit TRBD2. The CDR3 length is 17 residues. Germline-derived CDR1 and CDR2 are LGHNA and YNFKEQ. V lost 0 bases, J lost 6 bases, and 10 bases stayed unmatched. The CDR3: CASSQDQAAGAINEQFF. The CDR3 DNA sequence: TGTGCCAGCAGCCAAGATCAGGCAGCGGGGGCCATCAATGAGCAGTTCTTC.

This clonotype appeared many times. The CDR3: CSARDTYTDTQYF. Written as DNA, the CDR3 is TGCAGCGCACGGGACACTTACACAGATACGCAGTATTTT. The V and J genes are TRBV29-1 and TRBJ2-3; D is perhaps TRBD1 (6 bases). Germline V gives CDR1 SQVTM, CDR2 ANQGSEA. Trimming shortened V by 7 bases and J by 2 bases, and 13 bases separated the two germline ends. This CDR3 comprises 13 residues.

V is TRBV20-1 and J is TRBJ1-1; a possible D gene is TRBD1 (6 bases). Trimming removed 5 bases from V and 1 base from J, with 14 bases in between. The V gene's germline CDR1 is DFQATT and CDR2 SNEGSKA (reference sequence). The CDR3 length is 14 residues. This chain's CDR3 is CSALLGHSNTEAFF. Written as DNA, the CDR3 is TGCAGTGCTCTACTGGGACACTCGAACACTGAAGCTTTCTTT.

This clonotype was seen many times. CDR3 protein: CASSLGDRVVTEAFF. The CDR3 DNA reads TGCGCCAGCAGCTTGGGAGACAGGGTCGTCACTGAAGCTTTCTTT. This chain uses TRBV5-1 with TRBJ1-1, with TRBD1 matching 7 bases. The CDR3 is made up of 15 amino acids. Germline V lookup: CDR1 SGHRS, CDR2 YFSETQ. Trimming at V came to 0 bases and at J to 4 bases, leaving 6 bases not matched to a gene.